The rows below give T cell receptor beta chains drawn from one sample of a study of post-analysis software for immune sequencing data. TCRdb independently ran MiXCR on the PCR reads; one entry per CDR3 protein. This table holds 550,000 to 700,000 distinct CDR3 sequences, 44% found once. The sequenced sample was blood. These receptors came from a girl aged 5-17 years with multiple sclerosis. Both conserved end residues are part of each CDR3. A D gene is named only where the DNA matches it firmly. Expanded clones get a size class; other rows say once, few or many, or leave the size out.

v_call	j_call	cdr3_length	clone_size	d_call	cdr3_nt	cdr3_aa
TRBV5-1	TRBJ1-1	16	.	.	TGCGCCAGCATCCCGGGGAGGGGGGCTACGAACACTGAAGCTTTCTTT	CASIPGRGATNTEAFF
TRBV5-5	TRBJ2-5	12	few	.	TGTGCCAGCAGCTTGGTGGCGGGTGAGCAGTACTTC	CASSLVAGEQYF
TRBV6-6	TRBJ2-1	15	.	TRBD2	TGTGCCAGCAGCCATTCACCCGGGGGGAGGAATGAGCAGTTCTTC	CASSHSPGGRNEQFF
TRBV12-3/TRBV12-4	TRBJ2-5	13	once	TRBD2	TGTGCCAGCAGGGTGACTAGCCGAGAGACCCAGTACTTC	CASRVTSRETQYF
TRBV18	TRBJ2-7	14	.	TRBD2	TGTGCCAGCTCACCAGTCGGGAGGGCCCACGAGCAGTACTTC	CASSPVGRAHEQYF
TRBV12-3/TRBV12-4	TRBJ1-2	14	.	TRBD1	TGTGCCAGCAGGGGTACAGGGGGAATAGGCAGCTACACCTTC	CASRGTGGIGSYTF
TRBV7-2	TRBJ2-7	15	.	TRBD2	TGTGCCAGCAGCCCCCTAGCGGGAGGGCCTGACGAGCAGTACTTC	CASSPLAGGPDEQYF
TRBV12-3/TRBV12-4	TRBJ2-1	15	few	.	TGTGCCATTCTCCCACGGGGCGGCGACTACAATGAGCAGTTCTTC	CAILPRGGDYNEQFF
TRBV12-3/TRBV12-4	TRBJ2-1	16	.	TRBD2	TGTGCCAGCAGCTTTGGGACTAGCGGGGTTGTAGGGGGGCAGTTCTTC	CASSFGTSGVVGGQFF
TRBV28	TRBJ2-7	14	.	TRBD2	TGTGCCAGCAGTTCAAAGGGACTAGCCCGCGAGCAGTACTTC	CASSSKGLAREQYF
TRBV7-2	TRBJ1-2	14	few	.	TGTGCCAGCAGCTCCTTGGACAGAAACTATGGCTACACCTTC	CASSSLDRNYGYTF
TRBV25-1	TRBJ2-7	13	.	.	TGTGCCAGCAGTGGAGTCAGCTCCTACGAGCAGTACTTC	CASSGVSSYEQYF
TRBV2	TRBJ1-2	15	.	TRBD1	TGTGCCAGCAGGGACAGGGAGACCGGGAACTATGGCTACACCTTC	CASRDRETGNYGYTF
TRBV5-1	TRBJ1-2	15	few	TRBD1	TGCGCCAGCAGCCCCCGGACAGGGGAAAACTATGGCTACACCTTC	CASSPRTGENYGYTF
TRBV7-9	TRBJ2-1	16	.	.	TGTGCCAGCAGCTTAGGTTTGGGGGAGCTCTACAATGAGCAGTTCTTC	CASSLGLGELYNEQFF
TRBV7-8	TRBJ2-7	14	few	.	TGTGCCAGCAGCTTAGAGCACGGTGACTACGAGCAGTACTTC	CASSLEHGDYEQYF
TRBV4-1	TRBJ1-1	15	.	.	TGCGCCAGCAGCCAAGCAGGGAACATGAACACTGAAGCTTTCTTT	CASSQAGNMNTEAFF
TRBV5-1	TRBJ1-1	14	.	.	TGCGCCAGCAGCTTGGAGGTCGCCCGGACTGAAGCTTTCTTT	CASSLEVARTEAFF
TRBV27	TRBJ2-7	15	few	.	TGTGCCAGCAGTTTGGGGGTGGGGACCGGGGACGAGCAGTACTTC	CASSLGVGTGDEQYF
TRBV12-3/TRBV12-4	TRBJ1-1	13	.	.	TGTGCCAGCAGCGGACGACTGAACACTGAAGCTTTCTTT	CASSGRLNTEAFF
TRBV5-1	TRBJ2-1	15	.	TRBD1	TGCGCCAGCAGCGGGACAGGGGGGGCTTACAATGAGCAGTTCTTC	CASSGTGGAYNEQFF
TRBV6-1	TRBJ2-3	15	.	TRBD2	TGTGCCAGCCCTCTCAGGGCGGGGGTCACAGATACGCAGTATTTT	CASPLRAGVTDTQYF
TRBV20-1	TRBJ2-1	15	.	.	TGCAGTGCTAGAGAAAGTTGGGCGGGGATTGATGAGCAGTTCTTC	CSARESWAGIDEQFF
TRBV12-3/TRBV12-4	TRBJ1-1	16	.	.	TGTGCCAGCAGTTTAGCGCTAATAGGTCAACGAGCTGAAGCTTTCTTT	CASSLALIGQRAEAFF
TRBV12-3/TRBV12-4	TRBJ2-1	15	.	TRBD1	TGTGCCAGCTCTTTGGGACAGGGGAAAGACAATGAGCAGTTCTTC	CASSLGQGKDNEQFF
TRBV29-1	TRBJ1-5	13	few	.	TGCAGCGTTGACATGGGGGGCAATCAGCCCCAGCATTTT	CSVDMGGNQPQHF
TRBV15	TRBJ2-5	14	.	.	TGTGCCACCAGCAGAGATATCAGACAAGAGACCCAGTACTTC	CATSRDIRQETQYF
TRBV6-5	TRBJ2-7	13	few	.	TGTGCCAGCAGTTACAGGGCTACCTACGAGCAGTACTTC	CASSYRATYEQYF
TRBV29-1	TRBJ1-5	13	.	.	TGCAGCGTTGGACTCACCTCGGGGCAGCCCCAGCATTTT	CSVGLTSGQPQHF
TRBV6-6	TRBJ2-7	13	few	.	TGTGCCAGCGGTAGGCCTAGCAGTTACGAGCAGTACTTC	CASGRPSSYEQYF
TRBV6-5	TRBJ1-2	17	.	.	TGTGCCAGCAGTTACACCGGCCAATTGGGGATTAACTATGGCTACACCTTC	CASSYTGQLGINYGYTF
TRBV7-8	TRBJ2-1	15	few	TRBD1	TGTGCCAGCAGCTTAGTACAGGGGGCGAACAATGAGCAGTTCTTC	CASSLVQGANNEQFF
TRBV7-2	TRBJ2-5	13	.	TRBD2	TGTGCCAGCAGCTTCCCGGGACTAGCGGGGGGGTACTTC	CASSFPGLAGGYF
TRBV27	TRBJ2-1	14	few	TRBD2	TGTGCCAGCGGCCCCGGGACTAGCGGGCCCAAGCAGTTCTTC	CASGPGTSGPKQFF
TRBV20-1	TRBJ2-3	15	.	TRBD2	TGCAGTGCTAGGAGGCTAGCGGGAATGACAGATACGCAGTATTTT	CSARRLAGMTDTQYF
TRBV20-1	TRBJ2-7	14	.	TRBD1	TGCAGTGCTGATGACAGGGCTCAGAATTACGAGCAGTACTTC	CSADDRAQNYEQYF
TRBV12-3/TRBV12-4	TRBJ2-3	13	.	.	TGTGCCAGCAGGGACCCTAAGGCAGATACGCAGTATTTT	CASRDPKADTQYF
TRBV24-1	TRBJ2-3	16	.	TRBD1	TGTGCCACCAGTGAATTTGGACAGGGGGCAACAGATACGCAGTATTTT	CATSEFGQGATDTQYF
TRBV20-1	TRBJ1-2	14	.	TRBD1	TGCAGTGCTAGCCGGGACAGGGGGCTTGGCGGCTACACCTTC	CSASRDRGLGGYTF
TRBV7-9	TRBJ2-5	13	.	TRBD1	TGTGCCAGCAGCCCACGGGACAGGTGGGAGCAGTACTTC	CASSPRDRWEQYF
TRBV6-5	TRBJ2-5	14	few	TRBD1	TGTGCCAGCAGTTACACAGGGGGGCAAGAGACCCAGTACTTC	CASSYTGGQETQYF
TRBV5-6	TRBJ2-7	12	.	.	TGTGCCAGCAGCGAGAGACAGAAGGAGCAGTACTTC	CASSERQKEQYF
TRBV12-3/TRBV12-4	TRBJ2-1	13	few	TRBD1	TGTGCCAGCAGTGTCGACAGGGGCGATGAGCAGTTCTTC	CASSVDRGDEQFF
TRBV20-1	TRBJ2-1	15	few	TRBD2	TGCAGTGCTCAAGAAGAGAGCGGGAGGATGAATGAGCAGTTCTTC	CSAQEESGRMNEQFF
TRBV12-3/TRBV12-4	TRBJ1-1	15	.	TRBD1	TGTGCCAGCAGTTTCCGGACAGGGGGCCTCACTGAAGCTTTCTTT	CASSFRTGGLTEAFF
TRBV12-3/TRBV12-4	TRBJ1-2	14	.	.	TGTGCCAGCAGTTTAGCGTGGGGGGCCTATGGCTACACCTTC	CASSLAWGAYGYTF
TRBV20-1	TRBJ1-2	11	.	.	TGCAGTGCTAGAGTCGGTGTTGGCTACACCTTC	CSARVGVGYTF
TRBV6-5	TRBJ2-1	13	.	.	TGTGCCAGCAGTTACCTTAGCGGCGTTGAGCAGTTCTTC	CASSYLSGVEQFF
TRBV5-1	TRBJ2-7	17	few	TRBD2	TGCGCCAGCAGCCTGGGGCTAGCGGGAGGCTTCTCCTACGAGCAGTACTTC	CASSLGLAGGFSYEQYF
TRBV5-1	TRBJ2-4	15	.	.	TGCGCCAGCAGCGGCCTGGATATGGCCAAAAACATTCAGTACTTC	CASSGLDMAKNIQYF
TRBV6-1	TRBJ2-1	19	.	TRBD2	TGTGCCAGCAGCCCCGGGAGGGGATCTAGCGGGCTGTCCTACAATGAGCAGTTCTTC	CASSPGRGSSGLSYNEQFF
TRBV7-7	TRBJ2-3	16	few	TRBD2	TGTGCTAGCAGCTTAGGGCGGGGGGCGAGAACAGATACGCAGTATTTT	CASSLGRGARTDTQYF
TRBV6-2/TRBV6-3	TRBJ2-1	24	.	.	TGTGCCAGCAGTCACCTTGGGGGAATCAAAACCCGCTTATGTGGCGGGGCTCACTACAATGAGCAGTTCTTC	CASSHLGGIKTRLCGGAHYNEQFF
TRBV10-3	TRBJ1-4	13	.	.	TGTGCCATCAGGAGGGAAAGAGACGAAAAACTGTTTTTT	CAIRRERDEKLFF
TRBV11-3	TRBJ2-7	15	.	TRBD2	TGTGCCAGCAGCTTAAGAACTAGCGGGAATCGCGAGCAGTACTTC	CASSLRTSGNREQYF
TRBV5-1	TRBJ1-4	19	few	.	TGCGCCAGCAGCGCGGATGGGACGGCGGACCTTGCAACTAATGAAAAACTGTTTTTT	CASSADGTADLATNEKLFF
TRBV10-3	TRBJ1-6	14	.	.	TGTACCATCAGCGACGGAGTCGCAGCTTCACCCCTCCACTTT	CTISDGVAASPLHF
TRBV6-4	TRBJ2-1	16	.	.	TGTGCCAGCAGTGAGGGAAGAGAAGGGAATAATGCTGAGCAGTTCTTC	CASSEGREGNNAEQFF
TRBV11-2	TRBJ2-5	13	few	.	TGTGCCAGCAGCGATCAGAGACGAGGAGGGCAGTACTTC	CASSDQRRGGQYF
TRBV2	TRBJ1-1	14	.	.	TGTGCCAGCATATTGAGGACGGGCCACACTGAAGCTTTCTTT	CASILRTGHTEAFF